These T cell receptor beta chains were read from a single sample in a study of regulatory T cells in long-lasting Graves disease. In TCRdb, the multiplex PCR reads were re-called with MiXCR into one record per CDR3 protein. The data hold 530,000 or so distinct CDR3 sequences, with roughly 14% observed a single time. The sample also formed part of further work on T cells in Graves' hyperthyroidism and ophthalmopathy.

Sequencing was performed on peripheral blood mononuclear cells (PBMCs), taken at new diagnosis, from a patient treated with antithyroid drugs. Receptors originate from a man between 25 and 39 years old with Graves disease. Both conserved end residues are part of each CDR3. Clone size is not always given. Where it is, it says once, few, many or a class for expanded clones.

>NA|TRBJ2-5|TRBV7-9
CASYVGGGETQYF
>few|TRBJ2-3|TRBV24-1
CATSDLEGQGGDTQYF
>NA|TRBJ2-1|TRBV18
CASSPPRLLYNEQFF
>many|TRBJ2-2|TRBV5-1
CASSVTDTGELFF
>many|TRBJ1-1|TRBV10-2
CASRAWDMNTEAFF
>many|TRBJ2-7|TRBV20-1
CSAPTGPYEQYF
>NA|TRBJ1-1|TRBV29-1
CSASRDRGDTEASF
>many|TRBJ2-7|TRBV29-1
CSACMGLAYEQYF
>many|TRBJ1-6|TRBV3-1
CASSQEGVSPLHF
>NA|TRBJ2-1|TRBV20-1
CSASGRLAGGSHEQFF
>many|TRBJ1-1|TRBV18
CASSPLAIMNTEAFF
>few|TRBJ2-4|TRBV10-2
CASREGSSKNIQYF
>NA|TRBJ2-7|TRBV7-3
CASSPILRDRASYEQYF
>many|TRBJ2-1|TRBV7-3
CASSLRTPPNEQFF
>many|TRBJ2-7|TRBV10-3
CAISEGQDSYEQYF
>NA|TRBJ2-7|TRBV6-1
CASSELAGSSYEQYF
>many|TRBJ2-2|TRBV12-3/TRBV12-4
CASRGGLANTGELFF
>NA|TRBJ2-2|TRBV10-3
CAITGRTNTGELFF
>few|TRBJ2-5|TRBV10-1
CASSEGLKETQYF
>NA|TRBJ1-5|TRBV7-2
CASSLTSTGGNHQPQHF
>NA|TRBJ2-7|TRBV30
CAWKKWGARDEQYF
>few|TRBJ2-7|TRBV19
CASSTSTSGYEQYF
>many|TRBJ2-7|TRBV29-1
CSSKDRNYEQYF
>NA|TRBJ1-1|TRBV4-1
CASSPRDGKNTEAFF
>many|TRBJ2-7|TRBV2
CASSDPKGTYAEQYF
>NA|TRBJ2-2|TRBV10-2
CASREAGTGELFF
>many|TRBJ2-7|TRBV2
CAIKDRGHEQYF
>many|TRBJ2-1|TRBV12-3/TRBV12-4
CASSLLDSRDNEQFF
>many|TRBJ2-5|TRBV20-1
CSAPSPVETQYF
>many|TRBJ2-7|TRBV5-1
CASSLEGGREQYF
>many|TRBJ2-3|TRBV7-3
CASSATSGKDTQYF
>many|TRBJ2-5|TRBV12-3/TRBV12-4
CASSPPGTQYF
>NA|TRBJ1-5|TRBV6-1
CASSARRTASYQPQHF
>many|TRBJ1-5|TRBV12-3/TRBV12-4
CASRKGTNQPQHF
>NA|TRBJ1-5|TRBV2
CASSEDRGSQPQHF
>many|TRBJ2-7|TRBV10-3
CAISALGQEITLEQYF
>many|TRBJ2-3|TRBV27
CASRKRGDWRGVTQYF
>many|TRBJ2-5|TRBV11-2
CASSGRKETQYF
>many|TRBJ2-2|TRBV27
CASSPLTTGTGELFF
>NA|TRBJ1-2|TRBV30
CAWSATGPGYTF
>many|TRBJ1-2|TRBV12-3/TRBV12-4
CASSFRGGAGYTF
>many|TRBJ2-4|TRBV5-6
CASTLRGPNIQYF
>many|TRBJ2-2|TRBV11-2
CASSTDTGELFF
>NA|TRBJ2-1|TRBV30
CAWSITSGRVYNEQFF
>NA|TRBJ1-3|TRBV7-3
CASSLTLGDTIYF
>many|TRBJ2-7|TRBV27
CASGTYEQYF
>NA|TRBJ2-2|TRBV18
CASSPPGLAGDISGELFF
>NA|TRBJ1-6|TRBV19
CASSRGTGPRNSPLHF
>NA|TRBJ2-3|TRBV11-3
CASSTGGTGTQYF
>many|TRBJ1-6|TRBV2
CASKVEADSPLHF
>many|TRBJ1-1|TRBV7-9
CASTRIGGHGEAFF
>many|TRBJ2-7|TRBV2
CASSEIAGTTYEQYF
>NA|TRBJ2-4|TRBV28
CSGGGKNIQYF
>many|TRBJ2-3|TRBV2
CASSATSVGTDTQYF
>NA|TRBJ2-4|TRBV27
CASSLSTSGNAKNIQYF
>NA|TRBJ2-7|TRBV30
CAWGPGANGAHEQYF
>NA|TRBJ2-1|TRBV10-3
CAISDPGEAGVEQFF